A selection of T cell receptor beta chains follows, all from one sample in a study of cytomegalovirus exposure and HLA in healthy donors. The method was immunoSEQ multiplex PCR; TCRdb's version includes in-frame clones alone and lacks a portion of them. The data show around 190,000 clones, around 82% seen once. The sample comprised PBMCs. These receptors all stem from a man in his fifties or sixties in good health and CMV-seronegative. Both conserved end residues are part of each CDR3. The D gene is left open where the match is weak. A clone size is listed for some rows: how often the clone was seen (once, few, many), or a class if it is expanded.

V: TRBV21-1; J: TRBJ2-1; size: .; D: .; DNA: TGTGCCAGTAACTGGAGACTGTCCTACAATGAGCAGTTCTTC; CDR3: CASNWRLSYNEQFF
V: TRBV9; J: TRBJ2-3; size: .; D: TRBD2; DNA: TGTGCCAGCAGTCGAACTAGCGGGGGGGCCTCTAGCACAGATACGCAGTATTTT; CDR3: CASSRTSGGASSTDTQYF
V: TRBV4-3; J: TRBJ1-5; size: .; D: .; DNA: TGCGCCAGCAGCCAGGAAATTCGGGATCAGCCCCAGCATTTT; CDR3: CASSQEIRDQPQHF
V: TRBV5-4; J: TRBJ1-6; size: .; D: .; DNA: TGTGCCAGCAGCTTGGCCGGGACTCGGAATTCACCCCTCCACTTT; CDR3: CASSLAGTRNSPLHF
V: TRBV7-9; J: TRBJ1-1; size: .; D: .; DNA: TGTGCCAGCAGCTTAATGGGTCAGGCGAACACTGAAGCTTTCTTT; CDR3: CASSLMGQANTEAFF
V: TRBV5-1; J: TRBJ1-1; size: .; D: TRBD1; DNA: TGCGCCAGCAGCTGGACGGGACAGGGGGGGAACACTGAAGCTTTCTTT; CDR3: CASSWTGQGGNTEAFF
V: TRBV6-1; J: TRBJ1-6; size: .; D: .; DNA: TGTGCCAGCAGCCCTACCGATCCACCCCTCCACTTT; CDR3: CASSPTDPPLHF
V: TRBV9; J: TRBJ2-7; size: .; D: .; DNA: TGTGCCAGCAGCGTAAGGCTCGCCATCAGGGGCAGACCTCTGTACGAGCAGTACTTC; CDR3: CASSVRLAIRGRPLYEQYF
V: TRBV6-1; J: TRBJ1-1; size: .; D: .; DNA: TGTGCCAGCAGTGAAGTATCGGACACTGAAGCTTTCTTT; CDR3: CASSEVSDTEAFF
V: TRBV7-6; J: TRBJ1-5; size: few; D: TRBD1; DNA: TGTGCCAGCAGCCCCAGGGGGCGCTTTGGCAATCAGCCCCAGCATTTT; CDR3: CASSPRGRFGNQPQHF
V: TRBV5-1; J: TRBJ1-2; size: .; D: .; DNA: TGCGCCAGCAATACCGGGGGGTTCCAGAGTGGTGGCTACACCTTC; CDR3: CASNTGGFQSGGYTF
V: TRBV6-1; J: TRBJ1-5; size: few; D: .; DNA: TGTGCCAGCAGTGAACATAGCAATCAGCCCCAGCATTTT; CDR3: CASSEHSNQPQHF
V: TRBV5-4; J: TRBJ2-1; size: .; D: TRBD2; DNA: TGTGCCAGCAGCTTGGATCTAGCGGGGACGGATGAGCAGTTCTTC; CDR3: CASSLDLAGTDEQFF
V: TRBV7-9; J: TRBJ2-3; size: .; D: TRBD1; DNA: TGTGCCAGCAGCTTAAAAACAGGGGTCACAGATACGCAGTATTTT; CDR3: CASSLKTGVTDTQYF
V: TRBV4-2; J: TRBJ1-2; size: .; D: TRBD1; DNA: TGTGCCAGCAGCCAGAGTACCGGGACAGGGGAAAGGTATGGCTACACCTTC; CDR3: CASSQSTGTGERYGYTF
V: TRBV5-4; J: TRBJ2-7; size: .; D: .; DNA: TGTGCCAGCAGCACCGCTACCTACGAGCAGTACTTC; CDR3: CASSTATYEQYF
V: TRBV28; J: TRBJ2-2; size: .; D: TRBD1; DNA: TGTGCCAGCGGTATGGACAGGGCCTTCACCGGGGAGCTGTTTTTT; CDR3: CASGMDRAFTGELFF
V: TRBV7-2; J: TRBJ2-7; size: .; D: TRBD2; DNA: TGTGCCAGCAGCTTAGAACTAGCGGGAAACATCCTCTACGAGCAGTACTTC; CDR3: CASSLELAGNILYEQYF
V: TRBV10-2; J: TRBJ1-3; size: .; D: .; DNA: TGCGCCAGCAGTTTCACTGGAAACACCATATATTTT; CDR3: CASSFTGNTIYF
V: TRBV19; J: TRBJ1-5; size: .; D: TRBD1; DNA: TGTGCCAGTAGGCGGGGACAGGGAAACCAGGGTCAGCCCCAGCATTTT; CDR3: CASRRGQGNQGQPQHF
V: TRBV5-1; J: TRBJ2-7; size: few; D: TRBD1; DNA: TGCGCCAGCAGCTTACAGGGGAGCTCCTACGAGCAGTACTTC; CDR3: CASSLQGSSYEQYF
V: TRBV6-1; J: TRBJ1-3; size: few; D: .; DNA: TGTGCCAGCAGTGATCAGGGTTCCTCTGGAAACACCATATATTTT; CDR3: CASSDQGSSGNTIYF
V: TRBV5-1; J: TRBJ2-5; size: .; D: .; DNA: TGCGCCAGCAGCTTGGACAGATACCCGCAAGAGACCCAGTACTTC; CDR3: CASSLDRYPQETQYF
V: TRBV4-2; J: TRBJ1-1; size: .; D: TRBD1; DNA: TGTGCCAGCAGCCTTAGGGACAGGGGTGACACTGAAGCTTTCTTT; CDR3: CASSLRDRGDTEAFF
V: TRBV5-1; J: TRBJ2-5; size: .; D: TRBD2; DNA: TGCGCCAGCAGCTCGGGACTAGCGGAACAAGAGACCCAGTACTTC; CDR3: CASSSGLAEQETQYF
V: TRBV29-1; J: TRBJ2-7; size: .; D: .; DNA: TGCAGCGTTGTACAGGGATCCTACGAGCAGTACTTC; CDR3: CSVVQGSYEQYF
V: TRBV29-1; J: TRBJ1-3; size: few; D: .; DNA: TGCAGCGTTGACATGGTTAGCGGCACCATATATTTT; CDR3: CSVDMVSGTIYF
V: TRBV6-1; J: TRBJ2-3; size: .; D: TRBD2; DNA: TGTGCCAGCACTAGCGGGGGGTGGGATACGCAGTATTTT; CDR3: CASTSGGWDTQYF
V: TRBV11-2; J: TRBJ2-7; size: .; D: .; DNA: TGTGCCAGCAGCCGGTCCGGGGATTACTACGAGCAGTACTTC; CDR3: CASSRSGDYYEQYF
V: TRBV19; J: TRBJ1-5; size: .; D: .; DNA: TGTGCCAGTAGTGGGAGCGGAGGAATCAATCAGCCCCAGCATTTT; CDR3: CASSGSGGINQPQHF
V: TRBV10-2; J: TRBJ2-7; size: .; D: TRBD1; DNA: TGCGCCAGCAGTGAGTCGAAGGGGGCAGTGCAGTACTTC; CDR3: CASSESKGAVQYF
V: TRBV13; J: TRBJ2-5; size: .; D: TRBD1; DNA: TGTGCCAGCAGCTTAAAAGTAGGCGGGACAGGGGGGGAGACCCAGTACTTC; CDR3: CASSLKVGGTGGETQYF
V: TRBV18; J: TRBJ2-1; size: .; D: TRBD2; DNA: TGTGCCAGCTCACTAGGAGCGGGAGGGCCGGGTGAGCAGTTCTTC; CDR3: CASSLGAGGPGEQFF
V: TRBV5-1; J: TRBJ1-1; size: few; D: TRBD1; DNA: TGCGCCAGCAGCTTGCCGGGACAGGTGGGCACTGAAGCTTTCTTT; CDR3: CASSLPGQVGTEAFF
V: TRBV6-6; J: TRBJ1-5; size: .; D: .; DNA: TGTGCCAGCAGCCCGACAGACGTTAGCAATCAGCCCCAGCATTTT; CDR3: CASSPTDVSNQPQHF
V: TRBV6-1; J: TRBJ1-5; size: .; D: .; DNA: TGTGCCAGCAGTGACCCAGGGAGCAATCAGCCCCAGCATTTT; CDR3: CASSDPGSNQPQHF
V: TRBV6-1; J: TRBJ2-7; size: .; D: .; DNA: TGTGCCAGCACAAACAGAAGCTACTACGAGCAGTACTTC; CDR3: CASTNRSYYEQYF
V: TRBV7-3; J: TRBJ2-2; size: .; D: .; DNA: TGTGCCAGCAGCTCTAGTTCCGCCGGGGAGCTGTTTTTT; CDR3: CASSSSSAGELFF
V: TRBV7-9; J: TRBJ2-7; size: .; D: TRBD2; DNA: TGTGCCAGCAGCGACCCCGGGGGACTAGCGGGAGCCGAGCAGTACTTC; CDR3: CASSDPGGLAGAEQYF